These 24 T cell receptor beta chains originate from one sample sequenced in a study of T-cell reconstitution after alpha-beta-depleted transplantation in children. A library of TCRbeta sequences, prepared with unique molecular identifiers, was generated. TCRdb independently ran MiXCR on the PCR reads; one entry per CDR3 protein. The table shows about 610,000 distinct CDR3 sequences, with 10% to 13% occurring only once. Sample: PBMCs from the stem cell graft donor, taken from the stem cell graft. The receptor set was obtained from a human donor who donated a stem cell graft to a child with acute myeloid leukemia.

This clonotype has a handful of counts. One junction end disagrees with the germline gene, perhaps due to a read error. The gene calls are TRBV7-2 and TRBJ2-7, with D possibly being TRBD2 (6 bases). The CDR3 covers 14 residues. Germline V gene lookup returns CDR1 SGHTA and CDR2 FQGNSA. In DNA form, the CDR3 reads TGCGCCAGCAGCTTGGTGCGGGGAACCTACGAGCAGTACTTC. This translates into CASSLVRGTYEQYF.

The sample holds a few counts of this clonotype. The chain recombines TRBV25-1 with TRBJ2-7; 7 positions match TRBD2. Germline values: CDR1 MGHDK, CDR2 SYGVNS. The CDR3 has 15 amino acids. Losses at the gene ends were 6 bases for V and 1 base for J; bases not matched to a gene: 9. The CDR3 DNA sequence: TGTGCCAGCAGGAACGGACTAGGAGGGTCCTACGAGCAGTACTTC. The encoded protein is CASRNGLGGSYEQYF.

This clonotype turned up a few times. The CDR3 nucleotides read TGCAGTGCTAGTCACCTCCGGACAGGGGGCATCTACGAGCAGTACTTC. Protein product: CSASHLRTGGIYEQYF. This chain joins TRBV20-1 and TRBJ2-7; 11 positions match TRBD1. V shed 3 bases and J 3 bases; nucleotides not matched to a gene: 10. Germline V gene sequence: CDR1 DFQATT, CDR2 SNEGSKA (reference sequence). The CDR3 contains 16 residues.

This clonotype was observed a handful of times. Written as DNA, the CDR3 is TGTGCCAGCAGTTTGCCGACGGGGGCGAACACCGGGGAGCTGTTTTTT. This encodes CASSLPTGANTGELFF. This chain links TRBV27 with TRBJ2-2; maybe TRBD2 (6 bases). V lost 3 bases to trimming and J lost 0 bases, with 11 bases between them. Germline lookup yields CDR1 MNHEY and CDR2 SMNVEV (reference sequence). This CDR3 is 16 amino acids long.

In nucleotides, the CDR3 is TGTGCCAGCTTAGTGGGGCCCCTACCCCCAGGGAAAGCTTTCTTT. Translating it yields CASLVGPLPPGKAFF. The rearrangement uses TRBV28 and TRBJ1-1; D perhaps matches TRBD1 (5 bases). The CDR3 loop spans 15 amino acids. Germline loops: CDR1 MDHEN, CDR2 SYDVKM. Trimming left V 8 bases short and J 9 bases short, with 25 bases between.

With respect to this clonotype: This may be a read error: a much more frequent sequence differs by one nucleotide. The chain combines TRBV11-2 with TRBJ2-7, with a possible D match to TRBD2 (5 bases). The CDR3 covers 15 residues. CDR1 is SGHAT and CDR2 is FQNNGV in the germline V gene. This chain's CDR3 is CARSLDGDGSYEQYF. The CDR3 DNA is TGTGCCAGGAGCTTAGACGGGGATGGGTCCTACGAGCAGTACTTC. Based on the CDR3 plus reference TRBV11-2 and TRBJ2-7, the full variable domain is EAGVAQSPRYKIIEKRQSVAFWCNPISGHATLYWYQQILGQGPKLLIQFQNNGVVDDSQLPKDRFSAERLKGVDSTLKIQPAKLEDSAVYLCARSLDGDGSYEQYFGPGTRLTVT.

This clonotype appeared many times. The gene calls are TRBV7-9 and TRBJ1-2, with TRBD1 matching 7 bases. CDR1 and CDR2 from the germline V gene are SEHNR and FQNEAQ (reference sequence). The CDR3 runs 15 residues. The junction had 8 bases not matched to a gene; V was cut back by 5 bases and J by 2 bases. CDR3 DNA sequence: TGTGCCAGCAGCCCCGCGGGACAGCGAAACTATGGCTACACCTTC. Protein: CASSPAGQRNYGYTF.

This clonotype was counted at least ten times. Its ends do not fully match the called genes, so a read error is possible. This chain links TRBV5-6 with TRBJ1-2, with a tentative D call TRBD1 (5 bases). This CDR3 has 13 amino acids. Germline lookup yields CDR1 SGHDT and CDR2 YYEEEE. The CDR3 loop is CASTLQGNYGYTF. The CDR3 DNA sequence: TGTGCCAGCACCTTGCAGGGAAACTATGGCTACACCTTC. The variable domain in full, with the rest retrieved from reference TRBV5-6 and TRBJ1-2, is DAGVTQSPTHLIKTRGQQVTLRCSPKSGHDTVSWYQQALGQGPQFIFQYYEEEERQRGNFPDRFSGHQFPNYSSELNVNALLLGDSALYLCASTLQGNYGYTFGSGTRLTVV.

In its sample, this clonotype was seen many times. The chain uses TRBV28 and TRBJ2-3, with TRBD2 identical over 7 bases. Germline CDR1 is MDHEN and CDR2 is SYDVKM. V gave up 6 bases and J gave up 4 bases; unmatched junction bases: 10. There are 15 residues in the CDR3. CDR3 in amino acids: CASSPRREMPDTQYF. The CDR3 DNA is TGTGCCAGCAGCCCTAGGCGGGAGATGCCAGATACGCAGTATTTT.

This clonotype appeared a few times. The chain links TRBV28 to TRBJ1-5; D is possibly TRBD1 (5 bases). The germline V and J ends were trimmed by 5 bases and 0 bases, with 11 bases remaining between them. The germline gives CDR1 MDHEN, CDR2 SYDVKM. The CDR3 covers 15 residues. The CDR3: CASSPPGYSNQPQHF. CDR3 in DNA: TGTGCCAGCAGTCCGCCAGGGTATAGCAATCAGCCCCAGCATTTT. The full variable domain, rest sourced from reference TRBV28 and TRBJ1-5, is DVKVTQSSRYLVKRTGEKVFLECVQDMDHENMFWYRQDPGLGLRLIYFSYDVKMKEKGDIPEGYSVSREKKERFSLILESASTNQTSMYLCASSPPGYSNQPQHFGDGTRLSIL.

This clonotype has a handful of counts. The genes are TRBV18 and TRBJ2-7; 7 bases are shared with TRBD1. Germline V lookup: CDR1 KGHSH, CDR2 LQKENI. The V and J ends lost 5 bases and 0 bases, in that order; junction bases with no gene match: 1. There are 13 residues in the CDR3. CDR3 in amino acids: CASSTGVSYEQYF. The CDR3 DNA follows: TGTGCCAGCTCAACAGGGGTCTCCTACGAGCAGTACTTC.

This clonotype was detected many times. The chain employs TRBV12-3 or TRBV12-4 and TRBJ2-1, with D perhaps being TRBD1 or TRBD2 (5 bases each). V dropped 7 bases and J dropped 13 bases, with 14 bases sitting between them. The CDR3 runs to 11 residues. CDR3 in DNA: TGTGCCAGCACCCAACTGGGGGTTCAGTTCTTC. It encodes CASTQLGVQFF.

The chain recombines TRBV29-1 with TRBJ2-5; a weak D match, TRBD1 (5 bases). The CDR3 is made up of 14 amino acids. The germline CDR1 and CDR2 sequences are SQVTM and ANQGSEA. Trimming left V 6 bases short and J 5 bases short, with 19 bases between. CDR3 DNA: TGCAGCGTCCGGACAAGTTACCTGGGGGAGACCCAGTACTTC. Translated: CSVRTSYLGETQYF.

This clonotype was picked up many times. At one end the junction does not follow the germline gene, possibly because of a read error. The rearrangement uses TRBV20-1 and TRBJ2-1; 9 bases align to TRBD2. The CDR3 runs 13 residues. Germline V CDR1 and CDR2: DFQATT, SNEGSKA (reference sequence). In nucleotides, the CDR3 is TGCAGTGCTAGCGTCCTAGCGGGGCTACATGGAATCTTC. Amino acids: CSASVLAGLHGIF.

There are a few counts of this clonotype. V and J are TRBV7-8 and TRBJ2-2, with 9 positions matching TRBD1. V lost 5 bases, J lost 4 bases, and 14 bases stayed unmatched. The CDR3 covers 18 residues. Germline V gene data show CDR1 as SGHVS and CDR2 as FQNEAQ. CDR3 region: CASSPHVGGQGGTGELFF. The CDR3 DNA reads TGTGCCAGCAGCCCTCACGTCGGGGGACAGGGAGGCACCGGGGAGCTGTTTTTT.

This clonotype was found a few times. The chain recombines TRBV28 with TRBJ2-7; D is possibly TRBD1 (6 bases). Germline assignment: CDR1 MDHEN and CDR2 SYDVKM. The CDR3 extends over 13 amino acids. The germline V and J ends were trimmed by 8 bases and 4 bases, with 15 bases remaining between them. CDR3 in DNA: TGTGCCAGCTCCTATGGGGGCCAGTACGAGCAGTACTTC. Protein: CASSYGGQYEQYF.

The chain couples TRBV28 to TRBJ2-2; TRBD2 matches at 11 bases. The trim removed 4 bases at V and 6 bases at J, leaving 4 bases unmatched. The CDR3 has 15 residues. Germline V CDR1 and CDR2: MDHEN, SYDVKM. CDR3 nucleotide sequence: TGTGCCAGCAGTTCCGGTAGCGGGAGGGCCGGGGAGCTGTTTTTT. Translating it yields CASSSGSGRAGELFF.

This clonotype has only a few counts. The rearrangement links TRBV29-1 to TRBJ2-7; 11 bases are a match to TRBD1. Trimming cost V 6 bases and J 0 bases; bases outside gene matches: 10. This CDR3 is 16 amino acids long. CDR1 and CDR2 (germline): SQVTM, ANQGSEA. The CDR3: CSVTSLGTGGSYEQYF. The CDR3 DNA is TGCAGCGTGACGAGCTTAGGGACAGGGGGCTCCTACGAGCAGTACTTC.

This sequence joins TRBV14 and TRBJ2-7; 13 bases line up with TRBD2. Trimming took 2 bases from V and 2 from J; bases not matched to a gene: 18. Germline CDR1 reads SGHDN; CDR2 reads FVKESK. This CDR3 has 21 amino acids. The CDR3 nucleotides are TGTGCCAGCAGCCAACCTCGTCGGACTAGCGGGAGAGGCCGGGTGACCTACGAGCAGTACTTC. Protein: CASSQPRRTSGRGRVTYEQYF. Full variable domain (missing parts from reference TRBV14 and TRBJ2-7): EAGVTQFPSHSVIEKGQTVTLRCDPISGHDNLYWYRRVMGKEIKFLLHFVKESKQDESGMPNNRFLAERTGGTYSTLKVQPAELEDSGVYFCASSQPRRTSGRGRVTYEQYFGPGTRLTVT.

This clonotype ranks as medium-sized (0.01 to 0.1%). The chain has TRBV9 and TRBJ2-2; TRBD2 matches at 9 bases. Germline V lookup: CDR1 SGDLS, CDR2 YYNGEE. The CDR3 extends over 17 amino acids. V was pared by 4 bases and J by 2 bases, with 9 bases of the junction left unmatched. The CDR3 sequence is CASSNTETSGNTGELFF. In DNA form, the CDR3 reads TGTGCCAGCAGCAATACGGAGACTAGCGGAAACACCGGGGAGCTGTTTTTT.

This clonotype was detected only a few times. The chain recombines TRBV20-1 with TRBJ2-3; 9 nucleotides agree with TRBD2. The junction had 5 bases not matched to a gene; V was cut back by 3 bases and J by 1 base. The germline gives CDR1 DFQATT, CDR2 SNEGSKA (reference sequence). The CDR3 is 15 amino acids. CDR3 sequence: CSASYASGGTDTQYF. CDR3 nucleotides: TGCAGTGCTAGTTACGCTAGCGGGGGCACAGATACGCAGTATTTT.

This clonotype was seen a handful of times. The CDR3 here is CASSEFRSTGELFF. In DNA, the CDR3 is TGTGCCAGCAGTGAATTTCGTTCCACCGGGGAGCTGTTTTTT. The genes are TRBV2 and TRBJ2-2; no reliable D call. V was trimmed by 2 bases and J by 4 bases, leaving 8 bases between them. The germline V gene has CDR1 SNHLY and CDR2 FYNNEI. This CDR3 spans 14 amino acids.

The chain links TRBV18 to TRBJ1-5; D gene uncertain. The CDR3 loop spans 15 amino acids. Between the trimmed V and J ends, which lost 3 bases and 5 bases, there was a span of 14 bases. From germline, CDR1 is KGHSH and CDR2 LQKENI. The CDR3 sequence is CASSPESTADQPQHF. The CDR3 nucleotides read TGTGCCAGCTCACCTGAGAGCACAGCGGATCAGCCCCAGCATTTT.

This clonotype was seen more than once but under ten times. The rearrangement links TRBV15 to TRBJ2-1; 7 nucleotides align to TRBD2. The CDR3 has 16 amino acids. The germline gives CDR1 LNHNV, CDR2 YYDKDF (reference sequence). J was trimmed by 3 bases and V by 3 bases; bases with no gene match: 8. The CDR3 region has the DNA TGTGCCACCAGCAGCCGTCTAGCGGCTGGCTACAATGAGCAGTTCTTC. Translating gives CATSSRLAAGYNEQFF.